The 21 T cell receptor beta chains given below trace back to one sample, sequenced in a study of blood T cell repertoires in COVID-19. Sequencing was performed with immunoSEQ multiplex PCR; in TCRdb, only in-frame clones are kept and a portion is missing. Seen here are over 200,000 clones, over 70% observed once, and the top ten hold roughly 8.7%. Source material: peripheral blood. The receptors derive from a man aged 40-55 years with active or convalescent COVID-19.

This clone was detected a few times. This chain joins TRBV19 and TRBJ2-2, with 9 bases aligning to TRBD2. CDR1 is LNHDA, CDR2 SQIVND, per germline (reference sequence). The CDR3 has 18 amino acids. V gave up 3 bases and J gave up 5 bases; unmatched junction bases: 13. The CDR3 reads CASSITTLGTSWTGELFF. CDR3 in DNA: TGTGCCAGTAGTATTACGACCCTAGGGACTAGCTGGACCGGGGAGCTGTTTTTT.

Comment on this clone: The sample holds other DNA sequences that translate to the same CDR3. V is TRBV3-1 (or the pseudogene TRBV3-2) and J is TRBJ1-2; TRBD1 matches 7 bases. The CDR3 length is 15 residues. CDR1 and CDR2 (germline): LGHDT, YNNKEL (reference sequence). Germline trimming cut 1 base from V and 2 bases from J; bases unmatched to any gene: 4. CDR3 amino acids: CASSQATGWNYGYTF. The DNA for the CDR3 is TGTGCCAGCAGCCAAGCGACAGGGTGGAACTATGGCTACACCTTC.

The chain combines TRBV18 with TRBJ2-5, with D perhaps matching TRBD2 (5 bases). The ends were cut back, 8 bases at V and 5 bases at J, with 15 bases in the middle. Germline CDR1 KGHSH, CDR2 LQKENI. The CDR3 consists of 13 residues. The chain's CDR3 is CASIFGDGETQYF. DNA of the CDR3: TGTGCCAGCATCTTCGGGGATGGGGAGACCCAGTACTTC.

V and J are TRBV30 and TRBJ2-2, with D tentatively TRBD2 (7 bases). Germline V gene lookup returns CDR1 GTSNPN and CDR2 SVGIG (reference sequence). V was shortened by 3 bases and J by 5 bases, with 13 bases between the two germline ends. The CDR3 is 14 residues long. DNA for the CDR3: TGTGCCTGGAGCCCAAAGGGGGGGACCGGGGAGCTGTTTTTT. Protein product: CAWSPKGGTGELFF.

V gene TRBV12-3 or TRBV12-4 combines with J gene TRBJ2-5, with D perhaps matching TRBD1 (5 bases). V was shortened by 5 bases and J by 7 bases, with 14 bases between the two germline ends. The CDR3 totals 13 residues. The CDR3 region has the DNA TGTGCCAGCAGTGCTCCAGGGTATGGGACCCAGTACTTC. This codes for CASSAPGYGTQYF.

The chain carries TRBV5-5 and TRBJ2-3; the match to TRBD2 covers 9 bases. The V gene end was trimmed by 6 bases and the J gene end by 1 base; junction bases not matched to a gene: 6. Germline V gene data show CDR1 as SGHKS and CDR2 as YYEKEE (reference sequence). The CDR3 has 15 amino acids. Here the CDR3 DNA reads TGTGCCAGCACCGCTAGCGGGGTTCGCACAGATACGCAGTATTTT. This codes for CASTASGVRTDTQYF.

The genes are TRBV7-9 and TRBJ2-5; 10 bases align to TRBD2. In germline, CDR1 is SEHNR, CDR2 FQNEAQ (reference sequence). With V trimmed by 5 bases and J by 5 bases, 14 bases remained unmatched. The CDR3 runs 17 residues. In DNA, the CDR3 is TGTGCCAGCAGCCGACGGGCAGCGGGAGGGCCTCAGGAGACCCAGTACTTC. It codes for CASSRRAAGGPQETQYF.

The chain recombines TRBV28 with TRBJ1-2; D is perhaps TRBD1 (5 bases). V shed 4 bases and J shed 2 bases, with 20 bases lying between them. The CDR3 consists of 17 residues. Germline V gene data show CDR1 as MDHEN and CDR2 as SYDVKM. The CDR3 loop reads CASSSQLQGGGNYGYTF. CDR3 nucleotide sequence: TGTGCCAGCAGTTCACAGCTCCAGGGAGGCGGCAACTATGGCTACACCTTC.

The chain is built from TRBV2 and TRBJ2-3, with 7 bases matching TRBD2. The length of the CDR3 is 15 residues. Per the germline V gene, CDR1 is SNHLY and CDR2 is FYNNEI. The trim removed 5 bases at V and 4 bases at J, leaving 9 bases unmatched. CDR3 bases: TGTGCCAGCAGTTTGCTTACTAGCGCGGCAGATACGCAGTATTTT. This gives the protein CASSLLTSAADTQYF. Based on the CDR3 plus reference TRBV2 and TRBJ2-3, the full variable domain is EPEVTQTPSHQVTQMGQEVILRCVPISNHLYFYWYRQILGQKVEFLVSFYNNEISEKSEIFDDQFSVERPDGSNFTLKIRSTKLEDSAMYFCASSLLTSAADTQYFGPGTRLTVL.

The chain is built from TRBV30 and TRBJ1-4; D not resolved. Trimming left V 4 bases short and J 5 bases short, with 8 bases between. Germline loops: CDR1 GTSNPN, CDR2 SVGIG (reference sequence). The CDR3 extends over 12 amino acids. The CDR3 loop reads CAWKQRNEKLFF. The CDR3 DNA reads TGTGCCTGGAAACAGAGAAATGAAAAACTGTTTTTT.

V usage is TRBV7-9 and J usage is TRBJ2-7, with a possible D match to TRBD1 (6 bases). CDR3 length: 13 amino acids. Germline CDR1 reads SEHNR; CDR2 reads FQNEAQ (reference sequence). Trimming took 5 bases from V and 4 from J, leaving 12 bases between them. The CDR3 DNA reads TGTGCCAGCAGCCCAGGGGCCCAATACGAGCAGTACTTC. It yields the protein CASSPGAQYEQYF.

The chain recombines TRBV6-6 with TRBJ1-1, with unresolved D. The CDR3 has 14 amino acids. From germline, CDR1 is MNHNY and CDR2 SVGAGI (reference sequence). V dropped 4 bases and J dropped 2 bases, with 11 bases sitting between them. This CDR3 is CASSLSSGNTEAFF. Here the CDR3 DNA reads TGTGCCAGCAGTTTGTCCTCGGGAAACACTGAAGCTTTCTTT.

This clone was picked up a small number of times. The rearrangement uses TRBV6-5 and TRBJ1-2; possible D gene TRBD1, 5 bases. This CDR3 has 12 residues. Trimming left V 7 bases short and J 7 bases short, with 13 bases between. Germline loops: CDR1 MNHEY, CDR2 SVGAGI. The CDR3 here is CASTSGSFGYTF. CDR3 nucleotide sequence: TGTGCCAGCACCTCAGGGTCCTTTGGCTACACCTTC.

This clone was observed a handful of times. The chain joins TRBV7-2 to TRBJ1-6; 11 positions match TRBD1. The V gene end was trimmed by 5 bases and the J gene end by 9 bases; junction bases not matched to a gene: 9. There are 16 residues in the CDR3. Germline CDR1 SGHTA, CDR2 FQGNSA. Here the CDR3 DNA reads TGTGCCAGCAGCCTACTCCGGACAGGGGGCGGTTCACCCCTCCACTTT. It is translated as CASSLLRTGGGSPLHF.

The chain couples TRBV19 to TRBJ2-1, with D uncertain. The ends were cut back, 3 bases at V and 0 bases at J, with 9 bases in the middle. Per the germline V gene, CDR1 is LNHDA and CDR2 is SQIVND (reference sequence). This CDR3 is built from 15 residues. CDR3 region: CASSIRTSSYNEQFF. DNA for the CDR3: TGTGCCAGTAGTATCCGAACGAGCTCCTACAATGAGCAGTTCTTC. The entire variable domain, with the rest obtained from reference TRBV19 and TRBJ2-1, is as follows: DGGITQSPKYLFRKEGQNVTLSCEQNLNHDAMYWYRQDPGQGLRLIYYSQIVNDFQKGDIAEGYSVSREKKESFPLTVTSAQKNPTAFYLCASSIRTSSYNEQFFGPGTRLTVL.

V usage is TRBV12-5 and J usage is TRBJ1-3; TRBD1 matches 9 bases. The V and J ends lost 3 bases and 2 bases, in that order; junction bases with no gene match: 14. The length of the CDR3 is 19 residues. Per germline, CDR1 LGHNT and CDR2 FRNRAP. The CDR3 DNA is TGTGCTAGTGGTTTCCTGAATTCCGGGACAGGGAAAGCTGGAAACACCATATATTTT. This gives the protein CASGFLNSGTGKAGNTIYF.

J is TRBJ2-2 and V is TRBV27, with 7 bases fitting TRBD1. The V gene's germline CDR1 is MNHEY and CDR2 SMNVEV (reference sequence). This CDR3 has 14 amino acids. Trimming at V came to 4 bases and at J to 7 bases, leaving 6 bases not matched to a gene. The CDR3, as DNA: TGTGCCAGCAGTTCGACAGGGCAGGTCGGGGAGCTGTTTTTT. It encodes CASSSTGQVGELFF.

Only a few counts were recorded for this clone. The V call is TRBV12-3 or TRBV12-4, the J call TRBJ1-5; 8 bases map to TRBD1. V shed 6 bases, J shed 6 bases, and the junction held 4 bases outside the gene matches. The CDR3 is 13 residues long. The CDR3 region has the DNA TGTGCCAGCAGCCGGACAGGGCTTCAGCCCCAGCATTTT. Encoded protein: CASSRTGLQPQHF.

Only one count was recorded for this clone. The chain joins TRBV27 to TRBJ1-1; possible D gene TRBD1, 5 bases. Germline CDR1 is MNHEY and CDR2 is SMNVEV (reference sequence). This CDR3 has 13 residues. The germline V and J ends were trimmed by 8 bases and 5 bases, with 15 bases remaining between them. The CDR3 sequence is CASGAGRKTEAFF. The CDR3 nucleotides are TGTGCCAGCGGGGCGGGACGAAAGACTGAAGCTTTCTTT.

About this clone itself: Other DNA sequences in this specimen translate into the identical CDR3. The V gene is TRBV27, the J gene TRBJ1-1, with TRBD1 identical over 9 bases. J lost 4 bases, V lost 5 bases, and 5 bases had no gene match. Germline values: CDR1 MNHEY, CDR2 SMNVEV (reference sequence). The CDR3 has 14 amino acids. The CDR3 bases are TGTGCCAGCAGTACGCCGGGACAGGGCACTGAAGCTTTCTTT. The encoded protein is CASSTPGQGTEAFF.

The rearrangement joins TRBV7-9 to TRBJ2-3, with D maybe TRBD2 (6 bases). The V gene's germline CDR1 is SEHNR and CDR2 FQNEAQ (reference sequence). The ends were cut back, 8 bases at V and 4 bases at J, with 10 bases in the middle. This CDR3 comprises 12 residues. The CDR3 region is CASQTSSDTQYF. The CDR3 region has the DNA TGTGCCAGCCAGACTAGTTCAGATACGCAGTATTTT.